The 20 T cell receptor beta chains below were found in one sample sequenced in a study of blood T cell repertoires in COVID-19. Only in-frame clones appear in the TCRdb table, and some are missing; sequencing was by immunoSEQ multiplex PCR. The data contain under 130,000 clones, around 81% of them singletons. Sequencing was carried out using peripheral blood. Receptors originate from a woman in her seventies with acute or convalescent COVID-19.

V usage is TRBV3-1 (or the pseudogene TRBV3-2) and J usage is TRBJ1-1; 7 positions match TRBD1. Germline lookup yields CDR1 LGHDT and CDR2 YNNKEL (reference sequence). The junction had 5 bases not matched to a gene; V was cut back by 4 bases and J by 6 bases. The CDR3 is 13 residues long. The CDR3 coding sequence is TGTGCCAGCAGCCGACGGAGGGGGCCTGAAGCTTTCTTT. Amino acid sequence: CASSRRRGPEAFF.

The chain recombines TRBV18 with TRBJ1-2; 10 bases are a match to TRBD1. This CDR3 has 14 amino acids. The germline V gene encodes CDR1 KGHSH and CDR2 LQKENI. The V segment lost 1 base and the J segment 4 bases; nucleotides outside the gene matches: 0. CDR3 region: CASSPRQGAYGYTF. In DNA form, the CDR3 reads TGTGCCAGCTCACCACGACAGGGGGCCTATGGCTACACCTTC.

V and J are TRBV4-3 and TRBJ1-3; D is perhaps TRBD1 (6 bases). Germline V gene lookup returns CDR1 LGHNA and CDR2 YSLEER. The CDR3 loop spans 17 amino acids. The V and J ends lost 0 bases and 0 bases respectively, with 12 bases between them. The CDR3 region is CASSQDRTAASGNTIYF. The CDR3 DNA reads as TGCGCCAGCAGCCAAGATCGGACAGCCGCCTCTGGAAACACCATATATTTT.

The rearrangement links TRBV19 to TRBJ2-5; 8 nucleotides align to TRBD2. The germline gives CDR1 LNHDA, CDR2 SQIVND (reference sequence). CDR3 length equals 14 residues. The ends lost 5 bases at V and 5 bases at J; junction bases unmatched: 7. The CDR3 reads CASSYGGGWETQYF. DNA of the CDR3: TGTGCCAGTAGTTACGGGGGGGGCTGGGAGACCCAGTACTTC.

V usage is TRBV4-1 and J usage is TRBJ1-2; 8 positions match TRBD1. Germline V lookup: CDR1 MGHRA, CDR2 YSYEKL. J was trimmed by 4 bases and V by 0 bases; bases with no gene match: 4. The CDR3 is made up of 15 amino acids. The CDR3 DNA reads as TGCGCCAGCAGCCAAGATGCAGGGGGCACCTATGGCTACACCTTC. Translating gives CASSQDAGGTYGYTF.

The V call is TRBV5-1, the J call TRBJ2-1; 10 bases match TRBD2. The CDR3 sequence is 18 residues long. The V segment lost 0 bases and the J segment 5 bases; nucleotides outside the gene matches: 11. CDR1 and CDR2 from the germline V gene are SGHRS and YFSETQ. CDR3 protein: CASSLAQSLAGVDNEQFF. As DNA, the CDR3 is TGCGCCAGCAGCTTGGCCCAATCTCTAGCGGGAGTGGACAATGAGCAGTTCTTC.

The CDR3 sequence: CASSYPRRRSTDTQYF. CDR3 nucleotides: TGTGCCAGCAGTTACCCCCGGCGGAGGAGCACAGATACGCAGTATTTT. The chain has TRBV6-2 or TRBV6-3 and TRBJ2-3; D perhaps matches TRBD2 (5 bases). Germline V gene sequence: CDR1 MNHEY, CDR2 SVGEGT. This CDR3 has 16 residues. The V gene lost 2 bases and the J gene lost 0 bases, with 12 bases spanning the gap.

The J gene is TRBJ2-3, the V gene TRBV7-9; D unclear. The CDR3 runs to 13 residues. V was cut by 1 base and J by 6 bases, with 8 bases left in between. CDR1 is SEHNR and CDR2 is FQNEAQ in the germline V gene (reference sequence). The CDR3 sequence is CASSLDAMDTQYF. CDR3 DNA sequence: TGTGCCAGCAGCTTAGACGCTATGGATACGCAGTATTTT.

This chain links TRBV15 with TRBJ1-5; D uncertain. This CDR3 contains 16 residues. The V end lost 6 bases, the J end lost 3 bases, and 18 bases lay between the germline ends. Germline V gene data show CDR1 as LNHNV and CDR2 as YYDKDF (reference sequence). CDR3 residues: CATSDRLIMDNQPQHF. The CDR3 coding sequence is TGTGCCACCAGTGACCGACTGATAATGGACAATCAGCCCCAGCATTTT.

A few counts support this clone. The CDR3 protein is CASSQDGLAINEQYF. DNA for the CDR3: TGCGCCAGCAGCCAAGATGGACTAGCGATCAACGAGCAGTACTTC. J is TRBJ2-7 and V is TRBV4-1; 9 positions agree with TRBD2. Per germline, CDR1 MGHRA and CDR2 YSYEKL. Unmatched junction bases numbered 5, after V lost 0 bases and J lost 5 bases. The CDR3 sequence is 15 residues long.

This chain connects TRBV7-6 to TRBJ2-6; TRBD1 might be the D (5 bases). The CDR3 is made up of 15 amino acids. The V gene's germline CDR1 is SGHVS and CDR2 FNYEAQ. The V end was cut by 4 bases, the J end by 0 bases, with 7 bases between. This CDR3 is CASSSDSSGANVLTF. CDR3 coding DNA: TGTGCCAGCAGCTCCGACAGCTCTGGGGCCAACGTCCTGACTTTC.

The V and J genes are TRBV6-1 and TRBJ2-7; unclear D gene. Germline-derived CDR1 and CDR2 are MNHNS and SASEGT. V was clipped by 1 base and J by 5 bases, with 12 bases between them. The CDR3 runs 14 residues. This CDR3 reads CASSEVVAPDEQYF. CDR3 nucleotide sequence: TGTGCCAGCAGTGAAGTTGTAGCCCCGGACGAGCAGTACTTC.

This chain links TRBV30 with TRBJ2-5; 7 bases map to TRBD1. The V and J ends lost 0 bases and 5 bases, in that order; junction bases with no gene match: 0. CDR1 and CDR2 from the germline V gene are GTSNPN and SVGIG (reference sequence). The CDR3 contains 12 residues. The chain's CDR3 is CAWSVQGETQYF. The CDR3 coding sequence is TGTGCCTGGAGTGTACAGGGGGAGACCCAGTACTTC.

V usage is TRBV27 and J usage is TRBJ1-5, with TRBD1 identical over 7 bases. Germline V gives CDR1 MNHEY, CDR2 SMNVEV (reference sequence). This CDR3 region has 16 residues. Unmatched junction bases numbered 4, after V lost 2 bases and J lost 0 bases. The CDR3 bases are TGTGCCAGCAGTTTAAGGGGGCCTTATAGCAATCAGCCCCAGCATTTT. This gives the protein CASSLRGPYSNQPQHF.

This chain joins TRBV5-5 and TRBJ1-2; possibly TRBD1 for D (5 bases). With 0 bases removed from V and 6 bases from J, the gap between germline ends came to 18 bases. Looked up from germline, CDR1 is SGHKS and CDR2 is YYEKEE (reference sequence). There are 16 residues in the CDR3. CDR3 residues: CASSLVGAQRGDGYTF. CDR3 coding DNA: TGTGCCAGCAGCTTGGTAGGGGCCCAGAGAGGTGATGGCTACACCTTC.

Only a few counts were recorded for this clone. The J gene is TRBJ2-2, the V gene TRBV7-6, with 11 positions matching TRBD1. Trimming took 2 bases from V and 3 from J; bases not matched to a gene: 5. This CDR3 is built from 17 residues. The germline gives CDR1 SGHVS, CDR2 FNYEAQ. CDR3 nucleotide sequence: TGTGCCAGCAGCTTACCCGAGGGACAGGGGGACACCGGGGAGCTGTTTTTT. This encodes CASSLPEGQGDTGELFF.

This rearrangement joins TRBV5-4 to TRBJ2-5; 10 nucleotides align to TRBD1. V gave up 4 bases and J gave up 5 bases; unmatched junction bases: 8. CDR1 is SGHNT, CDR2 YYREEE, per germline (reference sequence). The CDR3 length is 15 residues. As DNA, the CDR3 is TGTGCCAGCAGCACGGGGGACAGGGGTTGGGAGACCCAGTACTTC. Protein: CASSTGDRGWETQYF.

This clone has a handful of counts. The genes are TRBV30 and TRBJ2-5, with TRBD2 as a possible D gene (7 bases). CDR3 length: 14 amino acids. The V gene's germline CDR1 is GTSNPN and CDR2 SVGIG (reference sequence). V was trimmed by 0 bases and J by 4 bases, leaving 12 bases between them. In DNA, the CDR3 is TGTGCCTGGAGTGTAGGGGGGGTCCGAGAGACCCAGTACTTC. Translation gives CAWSVGGVRETQYF.

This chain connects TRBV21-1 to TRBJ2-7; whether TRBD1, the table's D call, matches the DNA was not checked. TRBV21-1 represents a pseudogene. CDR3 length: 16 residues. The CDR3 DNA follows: TGTGCCAGCAGCAAGGGGACACCCCACCGAGACTACGAGCAGTACTTC. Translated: CASSKGTPHRDYEQYF.

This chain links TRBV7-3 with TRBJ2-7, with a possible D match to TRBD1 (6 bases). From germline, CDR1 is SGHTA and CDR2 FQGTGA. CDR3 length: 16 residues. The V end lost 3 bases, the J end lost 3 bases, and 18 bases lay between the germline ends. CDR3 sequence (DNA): TGTGCCAGCAGCTTCCCCCGTCCCCCGGACAGCTACGAGCAGTACTTC. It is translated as CASSFPRPPDSYEQYF.